Below are 5 T cell receptor beta chains sequenced from a single sample in a study of blood T cell repertoires in COVID-19. This table comes from immunoSEQ multiplex PCR, and its TCRdb copy is limited to in-frame clones, with some not included. The table lists hundreds of thousands of clones, approximately 84% of them singletons. Material: peripheral blood. The receptors derive from a woman over 75 with acute or convalescent COVID-19.

The chain couples TRBV19 to TRBJ1-1; D perhaps matches TRBD1 (5 bases). Germline V gene lookup returns CDR1 LNHDA and CDR2 SQIVND (reference sequence). V gave up 6 bases and J gave up 2 bases, with 13 bases separating them. CDR3 length: 14 amino acids. The CDR3 nucleotides are TGTGCCAGTAGATCACAGGAGATTAACACTGAAGCTTTCTTT. Translated, it gives CASRSQEINTEAFF.

The table lists this clone with a count of one. The chain links TRBV5-6 to TRBJ1-2, with 10 positions matching TRBD1. V gave up 4 bases and J gave up 8 bases; unmatched junction bases: 8. The CDR3 extends over 14 amino acids. Looked up from germline, CDR1 is SGHDT and CDR2 is YYEEEE. CDR3 DNA: TGTGCCAGCAGCACAGGGACAGGGGTAGGCGGCTACACCTTC. Translating it yields CASSTGTGVGGYTF.

The genes are TRBV4-3 and TRBJ1-2; TRBD1 is a possible D gene (5 bases). The CDR3 loop spans 15 amino acids. Germline lookup yields CDR1 LGHNA and CDR2 YSLEER. V was clipped by 0 bases and J by 3 bases, with 11 bases between them. CDR3 in amino acids: CASSQDQGDDYGYTF. Written as DNA, the CDR3 is TGCGCCAGCAGCCAAGACCAAGGGGATGACTATGGCTACACCTTC.

This chain uses TRBV23-1 with TRBJ1-1, with 8 bases matching TRBD1. TRBV23-1 counts as an open reading frame of uncertain function. V lost 5 bases, J lost 0 bases, and 5 bases stayed unmatched. The CDR3 contains 15 residues. The CDR3 DNA sequence: TGCGCCAGCAGTACAGGGGGATCCTTGAACACTGAAGCTTTCTTT. The encoded protein is CASSTGGSLNTEAFF.

The chain uses TRBV7-3 and TRBJ2-1; TRBD2 matches 10 bases. This CDR3 is 15 amino acids long. Germline V gives CDR1 SGHTA, CDR2 FQGTGA. J lost 4 bases, V lost 3 bases, and 3 bases had no gene match. For the CDR3, the DNA is TGTGCCAGCAGCTTTAGCGGGGGGCAATACAATGAGCAGTTCTTC. It is translated as CASSFSGGQYNEQFF. The whole variable domain, filled in from reference TRBV7-3 and TRBJ2-1, reads GAGVSQTPSNKVTEKGKYVELRCDPISGHTALYWYRQSLGQGPEFLIYFQGTGAADDSGLPNDRFFAVRPEGSVSTLKIQRTERGDSAVYLCASSFSGGQYNEQFFGPGTRLTVL.